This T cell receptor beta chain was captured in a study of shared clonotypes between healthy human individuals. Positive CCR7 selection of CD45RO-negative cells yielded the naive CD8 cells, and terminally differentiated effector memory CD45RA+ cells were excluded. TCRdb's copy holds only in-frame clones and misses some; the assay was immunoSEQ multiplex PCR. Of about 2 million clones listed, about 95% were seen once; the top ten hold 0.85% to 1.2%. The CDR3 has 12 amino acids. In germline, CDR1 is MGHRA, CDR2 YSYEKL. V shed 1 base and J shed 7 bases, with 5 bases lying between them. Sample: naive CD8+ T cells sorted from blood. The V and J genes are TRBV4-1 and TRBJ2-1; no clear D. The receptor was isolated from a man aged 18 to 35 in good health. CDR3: CASSQVRNEQFF. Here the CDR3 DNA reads TGCGCCAGCAGCCAAGTTAGGAATGAGCAGTTCTTC.